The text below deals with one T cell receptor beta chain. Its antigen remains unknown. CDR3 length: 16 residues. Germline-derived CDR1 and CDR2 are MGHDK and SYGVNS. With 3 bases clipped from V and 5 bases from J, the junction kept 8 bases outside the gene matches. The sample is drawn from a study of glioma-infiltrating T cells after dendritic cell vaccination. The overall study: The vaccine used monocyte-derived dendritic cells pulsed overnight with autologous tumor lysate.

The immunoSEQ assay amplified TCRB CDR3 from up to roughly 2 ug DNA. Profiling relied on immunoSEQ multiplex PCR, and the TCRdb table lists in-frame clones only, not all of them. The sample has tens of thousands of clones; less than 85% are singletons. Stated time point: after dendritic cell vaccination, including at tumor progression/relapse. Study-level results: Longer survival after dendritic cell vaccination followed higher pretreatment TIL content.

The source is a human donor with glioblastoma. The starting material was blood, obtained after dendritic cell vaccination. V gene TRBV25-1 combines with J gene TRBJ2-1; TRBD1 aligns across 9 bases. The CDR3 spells CASSDRTGVFDNEQFF. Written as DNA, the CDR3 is TGTGCCAGCAGTGACCGGACAGGGGTATTCGACAATGAGCAGTTCTTC. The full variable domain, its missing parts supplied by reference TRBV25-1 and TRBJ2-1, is EADIYQTPRYLVIGTGKKITLECSQTMGHDKMYWYQQDPGMELHLIHYSYGVNSTEKGDLSSESTVSRIRTEHFPLTLESARPSHTSQYLCASSDRTGVFDNEQFFGPGTRLTVL.